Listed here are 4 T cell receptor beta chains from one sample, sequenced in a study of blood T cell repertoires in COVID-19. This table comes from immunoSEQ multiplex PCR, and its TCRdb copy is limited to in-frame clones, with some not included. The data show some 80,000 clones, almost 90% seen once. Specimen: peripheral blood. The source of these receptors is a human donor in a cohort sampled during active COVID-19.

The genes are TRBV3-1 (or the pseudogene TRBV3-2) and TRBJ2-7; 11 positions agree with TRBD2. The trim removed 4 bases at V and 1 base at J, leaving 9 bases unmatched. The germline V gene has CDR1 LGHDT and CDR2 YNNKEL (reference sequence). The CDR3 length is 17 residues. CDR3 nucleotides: TGTGCCAGCAGCCGCGGACTAGCGGGTCCGACTTCCTACGAGCAGTACTTC. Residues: CASSRGLAGPTSYEQYF.

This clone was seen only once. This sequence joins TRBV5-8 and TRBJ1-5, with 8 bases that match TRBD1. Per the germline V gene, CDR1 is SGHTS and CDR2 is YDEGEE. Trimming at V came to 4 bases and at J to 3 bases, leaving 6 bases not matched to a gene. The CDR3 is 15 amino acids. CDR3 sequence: CASSTGQGLNQPQHF. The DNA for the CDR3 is TGTGCCAGCAGCACCGGACAGGGCCTCAATCAGCCCCAGCATTTT.

CDR3 sequence reads: CASSVAHRTGEQYF. CDR3 nucleotides: TGTGCCAGCAGCGTAGCCCATCGAACCGGCGAGCAGTACTTC. The gene calls are TRBV9 and TRBJ2-7, with D hard to call. The CDR3 is 14 amino acids. Germline lookup yields CDR1 SGDLS and CDR2 YYNGEE. V dropped 0 bases and J dropped 6 bases, with 13 bases sitting between them.

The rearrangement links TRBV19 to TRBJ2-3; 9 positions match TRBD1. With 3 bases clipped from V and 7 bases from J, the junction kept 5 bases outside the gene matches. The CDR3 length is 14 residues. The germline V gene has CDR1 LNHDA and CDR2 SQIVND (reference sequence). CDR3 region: CASSIGQGWNTQYF. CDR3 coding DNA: TGTGCCAGTAGTATTGGACAGGGGTGGAATACGCAGTATTTT.